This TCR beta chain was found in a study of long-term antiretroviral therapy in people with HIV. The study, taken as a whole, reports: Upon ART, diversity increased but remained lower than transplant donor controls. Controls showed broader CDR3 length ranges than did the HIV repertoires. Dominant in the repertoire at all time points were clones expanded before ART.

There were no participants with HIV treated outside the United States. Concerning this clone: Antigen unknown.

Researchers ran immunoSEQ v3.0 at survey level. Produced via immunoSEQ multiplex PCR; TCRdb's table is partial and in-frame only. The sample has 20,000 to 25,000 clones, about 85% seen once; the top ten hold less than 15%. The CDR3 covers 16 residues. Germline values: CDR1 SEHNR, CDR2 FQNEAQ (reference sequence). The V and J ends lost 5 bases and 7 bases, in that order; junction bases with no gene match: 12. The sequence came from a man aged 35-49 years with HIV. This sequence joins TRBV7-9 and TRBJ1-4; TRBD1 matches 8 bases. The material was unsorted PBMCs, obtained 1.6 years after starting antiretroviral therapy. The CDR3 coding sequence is TGTGCCAGCAGCCCCGGGGATCCAGGGGGCTCTGAAAAACTGTTTTTT. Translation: CASSPGDPGGSEKLFF.